This paragraph reports one T cell receptor beta chain. The data were obtained in a study of blood T cell repertoires in COVID-19. Study-wide context: Collection of acute and convalescent COVID-19 samples took place in the United States, Italy and Spain.

Original handling: Quantification of nucleated cells was approximated via reference gene primer amplification. Measured with immunoSEQ multiplex PCR; TCRdb has only the in-frame clones, and not every one. The V and J calls and clone size were taken over from that table, and D and trimming were inferred from the DNA. Of about 310,000 clones listed, about nine tenths were seen once; the top ten hold 1%. The CDR3 has 16 residues. The V and J ends lost 2 bases and 0 bases respectively, with 13 bases between them. Germline CDR1 and CDR2: MDHEN and SYDVKM. This clonotype originated in a man aged 45-65 years with active or convalescent COVID-19. This chain joins TRBV28 and TRBJ1-1, with D tentatively TRBD1 (6 bases). The sample consisted of peripheral blood. The DNA of the CDR3 is TGTGCCAGCAGTTTAAGGACAGTTACGATGAACACTGAAGCTTTCTTT. Its protein is CASSLRTVTMNTEAFF.